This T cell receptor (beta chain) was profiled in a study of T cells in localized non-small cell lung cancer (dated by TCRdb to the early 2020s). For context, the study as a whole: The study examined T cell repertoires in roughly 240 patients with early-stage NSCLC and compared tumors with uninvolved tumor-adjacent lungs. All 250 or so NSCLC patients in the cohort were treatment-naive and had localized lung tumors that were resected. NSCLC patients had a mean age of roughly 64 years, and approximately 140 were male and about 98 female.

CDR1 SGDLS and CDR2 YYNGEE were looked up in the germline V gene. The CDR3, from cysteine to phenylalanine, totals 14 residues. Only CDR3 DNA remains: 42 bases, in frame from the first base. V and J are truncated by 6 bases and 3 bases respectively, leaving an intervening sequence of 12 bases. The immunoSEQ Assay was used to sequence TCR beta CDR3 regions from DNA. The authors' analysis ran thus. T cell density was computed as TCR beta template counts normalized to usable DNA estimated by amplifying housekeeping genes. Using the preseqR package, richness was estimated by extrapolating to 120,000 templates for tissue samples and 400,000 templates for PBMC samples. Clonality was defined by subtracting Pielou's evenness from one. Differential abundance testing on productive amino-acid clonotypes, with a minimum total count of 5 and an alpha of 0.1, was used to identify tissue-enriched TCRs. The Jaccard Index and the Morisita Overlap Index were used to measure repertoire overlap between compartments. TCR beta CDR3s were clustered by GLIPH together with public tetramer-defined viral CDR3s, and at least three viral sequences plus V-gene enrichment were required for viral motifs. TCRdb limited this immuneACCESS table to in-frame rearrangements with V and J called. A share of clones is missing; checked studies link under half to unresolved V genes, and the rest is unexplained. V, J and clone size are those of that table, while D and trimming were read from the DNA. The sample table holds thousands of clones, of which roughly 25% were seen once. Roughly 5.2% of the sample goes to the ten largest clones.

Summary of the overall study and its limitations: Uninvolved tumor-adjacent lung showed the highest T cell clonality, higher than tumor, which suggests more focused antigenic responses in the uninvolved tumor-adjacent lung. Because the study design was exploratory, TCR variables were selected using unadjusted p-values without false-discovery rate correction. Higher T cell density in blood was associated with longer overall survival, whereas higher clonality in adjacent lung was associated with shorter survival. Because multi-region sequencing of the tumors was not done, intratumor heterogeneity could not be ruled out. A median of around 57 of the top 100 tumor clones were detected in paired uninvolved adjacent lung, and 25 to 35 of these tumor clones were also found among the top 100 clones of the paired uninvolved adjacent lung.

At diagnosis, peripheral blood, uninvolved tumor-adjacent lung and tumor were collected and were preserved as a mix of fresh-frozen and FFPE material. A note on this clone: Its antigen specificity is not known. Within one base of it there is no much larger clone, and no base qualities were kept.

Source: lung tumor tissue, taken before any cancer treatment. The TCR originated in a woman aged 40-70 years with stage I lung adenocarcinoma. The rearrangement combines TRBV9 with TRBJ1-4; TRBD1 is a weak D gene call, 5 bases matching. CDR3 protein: CASNSQGANEKLFF. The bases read TGTGCCAGCAATTCGCAGGGTGCTAATGAAAAACTGTTTTTT.